This TCR beta chain comes out of a study of shared clonotypes between healthy human individuals. Each subset's genomic DNA was shared equally among a number of immunoSEQ plates. The data were produced by immunoSEQ multiplex PCR, yet TCRdb's version contains in-frame clones alone and is incomplete. The table lists roughly 1,100,000 clones, roughly 80% of them singletons, with 1.4% in the top ten. Study-wide results and caveats: Sorted-subset sequencing, rarefaction showed, was incomplete despite large depth. Compared with memory subsets, naive subsets generally had larger estimated richness.

From germline, CDR1 is SEHNR and CDR2 FQNEAQ (reference sequence). The CDR3 covers 12 residues. V was pared by 1 base and J by 10 bases, with 9 bases between. Researchers partitioned CD4+ cells into CD45RA+ naive and CD45RA-negative memory subsets. Note on this clone: Its specificity is not known.

The chain has TRBV7-9 and TRBJ2-3; D not certain. This clonotype originated in a man aged 18 to 35 in good health. Sequencing input: memory CD4+ T cells sorted from blood. Specified subset: CD45RA-negative fraction. In DNA, the CDR3 is TGTGCCAGCAGCTTAGAGGCTGTGGCGCAGTATTTT. Translating it yields CASSLEAVAQYF.